The 21 T cell receptor beta chains below were found in one sample sequenced in a study of cytomegalovirus exposure and HLA in healthy donors. The PCR made use of 60 Vbeta and 13 Jbeta primers. Clones were sequenced by immunoSEQ multiplex PCR, and TCRdb holds only the in-frame ones, with some missing. The data show over 200,000 clones, 82% seen once. The sequencing sample was made of PBMCs. The receptors were sampled from a woman in her forties in good health and CMV-seropositive.

This rearrangement joins TRBV27 to TRBJ2-6, with unresolved D. V lost 7 bases to trimming and J lost 0 bases, with 10 bases between them. CDR3 length: 15 amino acids. Germline lookup yields CDR1 MNHEY and CDR2 SMNVEV (reference sequence). The CDR3 here is CASTSPSSGANVLTF. The CDR3 DNA reads as TGTGCCAGCACCTCCCCTAGCTCTGGGGCCAACGTCCTGACTTTC.

The rearrangement links TRBV12-1 to TRBJ2-7; the D call in the table, TRBD2, was not verified against the DNA. TRBV12-1 is recorded as a pseudogene. The CDR3 length is 15 residues. The CDR3 loop reads CASSFRQFETYEQYF. DNA for the CDR3: TGTGCCAGCAGCTTCCGTCAATTTGAGACCTACGAGCAGTACTTC.

The chain combines TRBV7-9 with TRBJ1-4; a possible D gene is TRBD1 (6 bases). V was shortened by 5 bases and J by 6 bases, with 22 bases between the two germline ends. The CDR3 consists of 17 residues. Germline V gives CDR1 SEHNR, CDR2 FQNEAQ (reference sequence). The DNA for the CDR3 is TGTGCCAGCAGCCCCGGCCACGTCGGGGGGGCGGATGAAAAACTGTTTTTT. Translating it yields CASSPGHVGGADEKLFF.

CDR3 in DNA: TGCGCCAGCAGCGGGGGACAGCTAGCCAAAAACATTCAGTACTTC. Protein sequence: CASSGGQLAKNIQYF. J is TRBJ2-4 and V is TRBV5-1; 7 bases align to TRBD1. The CDR3 extends over 15 amino acids. V lost 4 bases to trimming and J lost 0 bases; unmatched junction nucleotides: 4. CDR1 is SGHRS, CDR2 YFSETQ, per germline.

Only one count was recorded for this clone. One end of the junction varies from germline; a read error may be responsible. Other nucleotide sequences in the sample specify the same CDR3. The chain combines TRBV15 with TRBJ1-6, with 8 bases lining up with TRBD1. The CDR3 spans 16 residues. The germline V gene has CDR1 LNHNV and CDR2 YYDKDF (reference sequence). The CDR3: CATSRDRTGGYSPLHF. The CDR3 nucleotides are TGTGCCACCAGCAGAGATCGAACAGGGGGTTATTCCCCCCTCCACTTT.

The rearrangement links TRBV4-2 to TRBJ1-1, with D unclear. There are 15 residues in the CDR3. The germline V gene has CDR1 LGHNA and CDR2 YNFKEQ. Between the trimmed V and J ends, which lost 0 bases and 2 bases, there was a span of 10 bases. The DNA for the CDR3 is TGTGCCAGCAGCCAAGAAACCAGGTTTAACACTGAAGCTTTCTTT. Protein product: CASSQETRFNTEAFF.

J is TRBJ2-2 and V is TRBV4-3; 7 bases are shared with TRBD2. CDR1 and CDR2 from the germline V gene are LGHNA and YSLEER. The V gene end was trimmed by 0 bases and the J gene end by 5 bases; junction bases not matched to a gene: 9. The CDR3 covers 17 residues. Here the CDR3 reads CASSQEGVAGVTGELFF. The CDR3, as DNA: TGCGCCAGCAGCCAAGAGGGGGTGGCGGGAGTTACCGGGGAGCTGTTTTTT.

The J gene is TRBJ1-1, the V gene TRBV30; D may be TRBD1 (5 bases). The germline CDR1 and CDR2 sequences are GTSNPN and SVGIG (reference sequence). The V and J ends lost 4 bases and 1 base respectively, with 13 bases between them. The CDR3 contains 14 residues. CDR3 amino acids: CAWKPRVQNTEAFF. The CDR3 DNA is TGTGCCTGGAAACCCAGGGTCCAGAACACTGAAGCTTTCTTT.

The chain couples TRBV11-3 to TRBJ1-1; unclear D gene. The CDR3 is 13 amino acids. Germline lookup yields CDR1 SGHNT and CDR2 YENEEA. Trimming shortened V by 5 bases and J by 8 bases, and 15 bases separated the two germline ends. The CDR3 spells CASSPRRLAEAFF. CDR3 coding DNA: TGTGCCAGCAGCCCCCGCCGTTTGGCAGAAGCTTTCTTT.

The V and J genes are TRBV7-9 and TRBJ1-2; D possibly corresponds to TRBD1 (5 bases). V was pared by 3 bases and J by 8 bases, with 16 bases between. The CDR3 is 14 amino acids. CDR1 is SEHNR, CDR2 FQNEAQ, per germline (reference sequence). For the CDR3, the DNA is TGTGCCAGCAGCTTGCTTGCAGGGTCGAGAGGCTACACCTTC. Translated: CASSLLAGSRGYTF. Full variable domain (remainder filled in from reference TRBV7-9 and TRBJ1-2): DTGVSQNPRHKITKRGQNVTFRCDPISEHNRLYWYRQTLGQGPEFLTYFQNEAQLEKSRLLSDRFSAERPKGSFSTLEIQRTEQGDSAMYLCASSLLAGSRGYTFGSGTRLTVV.

The J gene is TRBJ2-7, the V gene TRBV10-3; TRBD1 aligns across 7 bases. The CDR3 extends over 12 amino acids. Losses at the gene ends were 4 bases for V and 3 bases for J; bases not matched to a gene: 0. Germline CDR1 reads ENHRY; CDR2 reads SYGVKD. The CDR3 region is CAISGDSYEQYF. In DNA form, the CDR3 reads TGTGCCATCAGTGGGGACAGCTACGAGCAGTACTTC.

The rearrangement links TRBV7-6 to TRBJ2-1; 7 bases align to TRBD2. In germline, CDR1 is SGHVS, CDR2 FNYEAQ. This CDR3 has 14 amino acids. With 0 bases clipped from V and 5 bases from J, the junction kept 1 base outside the gene matches. The CDR3 DNA is TGTGCCAGCAGCTTAGCGGGAGGGAACAATGAGCAGTTCTTC. Amino acids: CASSLAGGNNEQFF.

This clone has a single count. The chain uses TRBV27 and TRBJ1-1; D gene unclear. The V end was cut by 4 bases, the J end by 0 bases, with 6 bases between. Germline V CDR1 and CDR2: MNHEY, SMNVEV (reference sequence). There are 13 residues in the CDR3. DNA of the CDR3: TGTGCCAGCAGTTCGTCCCTGAACACTGAAGCTTTCTTT. It encodes CASSSSLNTEAFF.

This chain links TRBV7-9 with TRBJ2-3, with a tentative D call TRBD1 (5 bases). Germline CDR1 is SEHNR and CDR2 is FQNEAQ (reference sequence). This CDR3 is 13 amino acids long. V was shortened by 2 bases and J by 6 bases, with 9 bases between the two germline ends. CDR3 in amino acids: CASSLPPGDTQYF. The CDR3 bases are TGTGCCAGCAGCTTACCTCCAGGGGATACGCAGTATTTT.

The chain carries TRBV5-1 and TRBJ1-1, with D tentatively TRBD1 (6 bases). Germline V gene lookup returns CDR1 SGHRS and CDR2 YFSETQ. This CDR3 contains 12 residues. The ends were cut back, 5 bases at V and 5 bases at J, with 10 bases in the middle. CDR3 sequence reads: CASSTRGTEAFF. The DNA for the CDR3 is TGCGCCAGCAGTACAAGGGGGACTGAAGCTTTCTTT.

This clone occurred a few times. The rearrangement uses TRBV19 and TRBJ1-5; D gene uncertain. Germline values: CDR1 LNHDA, CDR2 SQIVND (reference sequence). The V gene lost 4 bases and the J gene lost 0 bases, with 10 bases spanning the gap. The length of the CDR3 is 15 residues. The CDR3 region is CASSKTADSNQPQHF. The CDR3, as DNA: TGTGCCAGTAGTAAAACAGCCGATAGCAATCAGCCCCAGCATTTT. Using reference TRBV19 and TRBJ1-5 for the parts outside the CDR3, the full variable domain is DGGITQSPKYLFRKEGQNVTLSCEQNLNHDAMYWYRQDPGQGLRLIYYSQIVNDFQKGDIAEGYSVSREKKESFPLTVTSAQKNPTAFYLCASSKTADSNQPQHFGDGTRLSIL.

The chain has TRBV6-6 and TRBJ2-7, with 12 bases fitting TRBD2. Germline loops: CDR1 MNHNY, CDR2 SVGAGI (reference sequence). Trimming removed 7 bases from V and 2 bases from J; junction bases left unmatched: 3. The CDR3 is 14 residues long. CDR3 in DNA: TGTGCCAGCAACCCTAGCGGGGGGGCCTACGAGCAGTACTTC. Its translation: CASNPSGGAYEQYF.

Only a few counts were recorded for this clone. The chain carries TRBV7-2 and TRBJ1-3, with D possibly matching TRBD1 (5 bases). Germline CDR1 and CDR2: SGHTA and FQGNSA. The CDR3 contains 17 residues. V lost 4 bases and J lost 0, with 16 bases in between. The CDR3: CASSSTMGQGSGNTIYF. The CDR3 DNA reads as TGTGCCAGCAGCTCAACGATGGGGCAGGGCTCTGGAAACACCATATATTTT.

The chain is built from TRBV19 and TRBJ2-3, with 13 bases identical to TRBD2. The CDR3 contains 18 residues. CDR1 is LNHDA and CDR2 is SQIVND in the germline V gene (reference sequence). The V segment lost 5 bases and the J segment 5 bases; nucleotides outside the gene matches: 13. The CDR3 sequence: CASSPSSGTSGTRDTQYF. CDR3 sequence (DNA): TGTGCCAGTAGTCCCTCCTCCGGGACTAGCGGGACTAGAGATACGCAGTATTTT.

The genes are TRBV25-1 and TRBJ2-1; a possible D gene is TRBD2 (5 bases). V was trimmed by 8 bases and J by 3 bases, leaving 8 bases between them. Germline lookup yields CDR1 MGHDK and CDR2 SYGVNS. The CDR3 extends over 12 amino acids. In DNA form, the CDR3 reads TGTGCCAGCGGGGAGCTCTACAATGAGCAGTTCTTC. This encodes CASGELYNEQFF. The whole variable domain, filled in from reference TRBV25-1 and TRBJ2-1, reads EADIYQTPRYLVIGTGKKITLECSQTMGHDKMYWYQQDPGMELHLIHYSYGVNSTEKGDLSSESTVSRIRTEHFPLTLESARPSHTSQYLCASGELYNEQFFGPGTRLTVL.

The CDR3 DNA reads TGTGCCAGCAGCTACCAAGCGGACAATGAGCAGTTCTTC. This encodes CASSYQADNEQFF. The genes are TRBV11-2 and TRBJ2-1; perhaps TRBD2 as D (5 bases). Germline loops: CDR1 SGHAT, CDR2 FQNNGV. Trimming shortened V by 4 bases and J by 5 bases, and 9 bases separated the two germline ends. The CDR3 runs to 13 residues.